Sequencing of this TCR beta chain was carried out in a study of OX40 agonist ivuxolimab in advanced cancers. The study, taken as a whole, reports: CD8+ T cells (on average) carried more expanded clones than CD4+ T cells.

Produced via immunoSEQ multiplex PCR; TCRdb's table is partial and in-frame only. The sample carries 75,000 to 95,000 clones, roughly 92% recorded once. The CDR3 sequence is 18 residues long. Germline CDR1 and CDR2: ENHRY and SYGVKD. The germline V and J ends were trimmed by 0 bases and 3 bases, with 18 bases remaining between them. As for this clone: The antigen remains unidentified.

This TCR derives from an adult with an advanced solid tumor such as melanoma, head and neck, liver or kidney cancer. The rearrangement joins TRBV10-3 to TRBJ1-5; perhaps TRBD1 as D (6 bases). The source was CD4+ or CD8+ T cells sorted from blood, collected in a trial of the OX40 agonist ivuxolimab. The CDR3 DNA reads TGTGCCATCAGTGAGTCAGGGGGAACAGCTGAAATCAATCAGCCCCAGCATTTT. Protein product: CAISESGGTAEINQPQHF.